This T cell receptor beta chain was sequenced for a study of T cells in Graves' hyperthyroidism and ophthalmopathy. The length of the CDR3 is 17 residues. From germline, CDR1 is SGHTA and CDR2 FQGTGA. Losses at the gene ends were 2 bases for V and 4 bases for J; bases not matched to a gene: 5. Amplification of TCR beta CDR3 regions used RNA as the template. Primed by the HTBI set, a first-round RT-PCR was run on the TCR CDR3. From the multiplex PCR reads, TCRdb called clonotypes with MiXCR, one entry per CDR3 protein. The sample has 450,000 to 500,000 distinct CDR3 sequences, around a fifth seen once.

This rearrangement joins TRBV7-3 to TRBJ2-2; 12 bases line up with TRBD2. Material: blood. The sequence was obtained from an older woman with Graves' ophthalmopathy. CDR3 amino acids: CASSLGPSGRGTGELFF. The DNA for the CDR3 is TGTGCCAGCAGCTTAGGTCCTAGCGGGAGGGGCACCGGGGAGCTGTTTTTT.